A single sample is the source of the 31 T cell receptor beta chains below, sequenced in a study of blood T cell repertoires in COVID-19. Profiled with immunoSEQ multiplex PCR; TCRdb holds only in-frame clones, not every one. The profile shows some 160,000 clones, roughly 90% of them singletons. Sequenced input: peripheral blood. These receptors all stem from a man between 60 and 75 years old with acute or convalescent COVID-19.

The chain has TRBV10-2 and TRBJ2-7, with 7 bases aligning to TRBD1. Trimming took 7 bases from V and 3 from J; bases not matched to a gene: 6. This CDR3 spans 13 amino acids. The germline V gene encodes CDR1 WSHSY and CDR2 SAAADI. CDR3 coding DNA: TGCGCCAGCAAACAGACAGGGCTCTACGAGCAGTACTTC. It yields the protein CASKQTGLYEQYF.

The chain links TRBV6-5 to TRBJ1-6; D unresolved. Germline lookup yields CDR1 MNHEY and CDR2 SVGAGI. V lost 7 bases and J lost 9, with 16 bases in between. The CDR3 consists of 14 residues. The DNA for the CDR3 is TGTGCCAGCAAGGTCGGGGAGGGTTTTTCACCCCTCCACTTT. This sequence encodes CASKVGEGFSPLHF.

The gene calls are TRBV4-2 and TRBJ2-7; D is possibly TRBD1 (8 bases). The CDR3 is 17 amino acids. Trimming left V 2 bases short and J 1 base short, with 18 bases between. The germline gives CDR1 LGHNA, CDR2 YNFKEQ. CDR3 residues: CASSQTANRGGSYEQYF. Written as DNA, the CDR3 is TGTGCCAGCAGCCAAACCGCTAACAGGGGGGGATCCTACGAGCAGTACTTC.

The chain employs TRBV11-2 and TRBJ2-7; D is unresolved. V lost 1 base and J 3 bases, leaving 13 bases between the germline ends. Germline V gene data show CDR1 as SGHAT and CDR2 as FQNNGV. The CDR3 is 15 residues long. CDR3 in DNA: TGTGCCAGCAGCTTAGGTCAGGCCAAGGTCTACGAGCAGTACTTC. This gives the protein CASSLGQAKVYEQYF. The whole variable domain, remainder taken from reference TRBV11-2 and TRBJ2-7, is EAGVAQSPRYKIIEKRQSVAFWCNPISGHATLYWYQQILGQGPKLLIQFQNNGVVDDSQLPKDRFSAERLKGVDSTLKIQPAKLEDSAVYLCASSLGQAKVYEQYFGPGTRLTVT.

J is TRBJ2-3 and V is TRBV4-2; TRBD2 agrees at 10 bases. The CDR3 consists of 18 residues. CDR1 and CDR2 (germline): LGHNA, YNFKEQ. J lost 0 bases, V lost 1 base, and 7 bases had no gene match. CDR3 in DNA: TGTGCCAGCAGCCAAGGCGGTAGCGGGGGGCCTAGCACAGATACGCAGTATTTT. This encodes CASSQGGSGGPSTDTQYF.

V usage is TRBV6-2 or TRBV6-3 and J usage is TRBJ2-5; D might be TRBD2 (5 bases). The CDR3 extends over 14 amino acids. Germline V gene sequence: CDR1 MNHEY, CDR2 SVGEGT. Between the trimmed V and J ends, which lost 6 bases and 2 bases, there was a span of 13 bases. The CDR3 loop reads CASSPGEIQETQYF. CDR3 sequence (DNA): TGTGCCAGCAGCCCCGGGGAAATACAAGAGACCCAGTACTTC.

The chain has TRBV5-5 and TRBJ2-5; TRBD2 might be the D (5 bases). Trimming left V 2 bases short and J 4 bases short, with 6 bases between. This CDR3 region has 12 residues. From germline, CDR1 is SGHKS and CDR2 YYEKEE (reference sequence). The CDR3 DNA reads TGTGCCAGCAGCTTTGGAGGAGAGACCCAGTACTTC. It yields the protein CASSFGGETQYF.

The chain recombines TRBV11-2 with TRBJ1-3; D gene ambiguous. CDR1 SGHAT and CDR2 FQNNGV come from the germline V gene. This CDR3 spans 13 amino acids. Trimming left V 0 bases short and J 4 bases short, with 4 bases between. The CDR3 DNA sequence: TGTGCCAGCAGCTTAGACACAGGAAACACCATATATTTT. It is translated as CASSLDTGNTIYF. The complete variable domain, with remaining parts taken from reference TRBV11-2 and TRBJ1-3, reads EAGVAQSPRYKIIEKRQSVAFWCNPISGHATLYWYQQILGQGPKLLIQFQNNGVVDDSQLPKDRFSAERLKGVDSTLKIQPAKLEDSAVYLCASSLDTGNTIYFGEGSWLTVV.

J is TRBJ2-3 and V is TRBV24-1; 9 positions agree with TRBD1. The J segment lost 4 bases and the V segment lost 3 bases, leaving 10 bases of the junction unmatched. Germline CDR1 KGHDR, CDR2 SFDVKD. This CDR3 spans 17 amino acids. The CDR3 coding sequence is TGTGCCACCAGTGATATCGGGACAGGGCGTGGGGCAGATACGCAGTATTTT. It yields the protein CATSDIGTGRGADTQYF.

This clone was detected only once. The chain is built from TRBV5-1 and TRBJ2-2; 7 positions match TRBD1. Trimming took 7 bases from V and 6 from J; bases not matched to a gene: 12. This CDR3 has 15 amino acids. The germline gives CDR1 SGHRS, CDR2 YFSETQ. Written as DNA, the CDR3 is TGCGCCAGCCGGACAGGACGTCGATCCGCCGGGGAGCTGTTTTTT. The encoded protein is CASRTGRRSAGELFF. The whole variable domain, remainder taken from reference TRBV5-1 and TRBJ2-2, is KAGVTQTPRYLIKTRGQQVTLSCSPISGHRSVSWYQQTPGQGLQFLFEYFSETQRNKGNFPGRFSGRQFSNSRSEMNVSTLELGDSALYLCASRTGRRSAGELFFGEGSRLTVL.

The chain is built from TRBV5-1 and TRBJ2-2, with D possibly matching TRBD1 (5 bases). Germline CDR1 is SGHRS and CDR2 is YFSETQ. Trimming left V 1 base short and J 4 bases short, with 17 bases between. The CDR3 has 17 amino acids. This chain's CDR3 is CASSLSPETRATGELFF. CDR3 DNA sequence: TGCGCCAGCAGCTTGTCCCCCGAGACCAGGGCCACCGGGGAGCTGTTTTTT.

The rearrangement links TRBV18 to TRBJ1-5, with no clear D. Germline CDR1 is KGHSH and CDR2 is LQKENI. Between the trimmed V and J ends, which lost 6 bases and 8 bases, there was a span of 14 bases. The CDR3 is made up of 13 amino acids. In DNA form, the CDR3 reads TGTGCCAGCTCTTCCTGGGAGGGTAAGCCCCAGCATTTT. It specifies CASSSWEGKPQHF.

The chain has TRBV5-1 and TRBJ1-1; D is undetermined. The CDR3 runs 14 residues. Deletions cut 4 bases from V and 1 base from J, with 11 bases between. CDR1 and CDR2 from the germline V gene are SGHRS and YFSETQ. DNA of the CDR3: TGCGCCAGCAGCCGGACTGTCGGGAACACTGAAGCTTTCTTT. Residues: CASSRTVGNTEAFF.

This clone is a singleton in its sample. An end of the junction differs from the germline gene, which may be a read error. The chain carries TRBV7-7 and TRBJ2-1, with a weak D call TRBD2 (6 bases). CDR1 SSHAT and CDR2 FNYEAQ come from the germline V gene (reference sequence). The length of the CDR3 is 16 residues. CDR3 DNA: TGTGCTAGCAGCCAGCTAGCCCGGGGGTCGTACAATGAGCAGTTCTTC. Encoded protein: CASSQLARGSYNEQFF.

This chain uses TRBV11-2 with TRBJ2-1, with TRBD2 as a possible D gene (5 bases). The CDR3 has 16 amino acids. V dropped 5 bases and J dropped 1 base, with 15 bases sitting between them. Germline-derived CDR1 and CDR2 are SGHAT and FQNNGV. Here the CDR3 reads CASSPLRGASYNEQFF. The DNA of the CDR3 is TGTGCCAGCAGCCCTTTACGGGGAGCGTCCTACAATGAGCAGTTCTTC. The whole variable domain, filled in from reference TRBV11-2 and TRBJ2-1, reads EAGVAQSPRYKIIEKRQSVAFWCNPISGHATLYWYQQILGQGPKLLIQFQNNGVVDDSQLPKDRFSAERLKGVDSTLKIQPAKLEDSAVYLCASSPLRGASYNEQFFGPGTRLTVL.

The chain uses TRBV18 and TRBJ1-6; no reliable D call. The CDR3 consists of 13 residues. CDR1 is KGHSH, CDR2 LQKENI, per germline. V was trimmed by 6 bases and J by 10 bases, leaving 13 bases between them. CDR3 in amino acids: CASSPALGSPLHF. In DNA, the CDR3 is TGTGCCAGCTCGCCCGCCCTTGGCTCACCCCTCCACTTT. The full variable domain, completed using reference TRBV18 and TRBJ1-6, is NAGVMQNPRHLVRRRGQEARLRCSPMKGHSHVYWYRQLPEEGLKFMVYLQKENIIDESGMPKERFSAEFPKEGPSILRIQQVVRGDSAAYFCASSPALGSPLHFGNGTRLTVT.

This clone was detected only once. The V gene is TRBV5-1, the J gene TRBJ1-4; TRBD1 matches 11 bases. This CDR3 region has 16 residues. The germline CDR1 and CDR2 sequences are SGHRS and YFSETQ. Trimming cost V 7 bases and J 3 bases; bases outside gene matches: 8. The CDR3 bases are TGCGCCAGCCTACCGGGGACAGGGGGGCCTAATGAAAAACTGTTTTTT. Amino acid sequence: CASLPGTGGPNEKLFF.

CDR3 sequence (DNA): TGTGCCACCAGTGATTCACAGGAACCAGGGATCAAAGCGACCCAGTACTTC. Translating it yields CATSDSQEPGIKATQYF. J is TRBJ2-5 and V is TRBV24-1; the D gene is possibly TRBD1 (5 bases). This CDR3 region has 17 residues. V was pared by 2 bases and J by 7 bases, with 22 bases between. Germline CDR1 and CDR2: KGHDR and SFDVKD.

The genes are TRBV30 and TRBJ1-4; 9 bases match TRBD1. The CDR3 is 13 amino acids. Trimming removed 4 bases from V and 6 bases from J; junction bases left unmatched: 3. The germline V gene encodes CDR1 GTSNPN and CDR2 SVGIG (reference sequence). CDR3 protein: CAWKGQGYEKLFF. The CDR3 region has the DNA TGTGCCTGGAAGGGACAGGGATATGAAAAACTGTTTTTT.

The chain uses TRBV19 and TRBJ1-1, with D unclear. This CDR3 region has 15 residues. Trimming removed 0 bases at V and 1 base at J, with 9 bases between. Germline CDR1 LNHDA, CDR2 SQIVND (reference sequence). In nucleotides, the CDR3 is TGTGCCAGTAGTATAGATGGTAGCACGAACACTGAAGCTTTCTTT. It encodes CASSIDGSTNTEAFF.

The chain employs TRBV7-2 and TRBJ1-2; 8 nucleotides match TRBD1. V shed 4 bases, J shed 7 bases, and the junction held 8 bases outside the gene matches. The CDR3 totals 14 residues. The germline V gene has CDR1 SGHTA and CDR2 FQGNSA. The CDR3 loop reads CASSYGQGESGYTF. CDR3 in DNA: TGTGCCAGCAGCTACGGACAGGGAGAAAGTGGCTACACCTTC.

The V call is TRBV19, the J call TRBJ1-5; possibly TRBD1 for D (6 bases). Per the germline V gene, CDR1 is LNHDA and CDR2 is SQIVND (reference sequence). This CDR3 is 13 amino acids long. V shed 3 bases and J shed 7 bases, with 10 bases lying between them. CDR3 DNA: TGTGCCAGTAGTATCCTACAGGGACAGCCCCAGCATTTT. This gives the protein CASSILQGQPQHF.

This chain joins TRBV5-1 and TRBJ2-1; 7 bases fit TRBD1. This CDR3 contains 14 residues. Germline V CDR1 and CDR2: SGHRS, YFSETQ. The J segment lost 6 bases and the V segment lost 1 base, leaving 4 bases of the junction unmatched. Here the CDR3 reads CASSLRQGVNEQFF. The CDR3, as DNA: TGCGCCAGCAGCTTGAGACAGGGTGTCAATGAGCAGTTCTTC. The variable domain in full, with the rest retrieved from reference TRBV5-1 and TRBJ2-1, is KAGVTQTPRYLIKTRGQQVTLSCSPISGHRSVSWYQQTPGQGLQFLFEYFSETQRNKGNFPGRFSGRQFSNSRSEMNVSTLELGDSALYLCASSLRQGVNEQFFGPGTRLTVL.

This chain joins TRBV19 and TRBJ2-1; the D gene is possibly TRBD2 (6 bases). CDR3 length equals 15 residues. CDR1 and CDR2 from the germline V gene are LNHDA and SQIVND (reference sequence). Trimming cost V 7 bases and J 0 bases, with 13 bases left between them. The DNA of the CDR3 is TGTGCCAGTATTCCGGGGGATAGCTCCTACAATGAGCAGTTCTTC. It encodes CASIPGDSSYNEQFF.

The V call is TRBV5-6, the J call TRBJ1-3; 7 nucleotides match TRBD1. The germline CDR1 and CDR2 sequences are SGHDT and YYEEEE. The CDR3 runs to 15 residues. V was clipped by 5 bases and J by 4 bases; unmatched bases: 9. CDR3: CASSPRQGSGNTIYF. CDR3 bases: TGTGCCAGCAGTCCTCGACAGGGATCAGGAAACACCATATATTTT.

The rearrangement links TRBV7-3 to TRBJ1-1; D is uncertain. The germline gives CDR1 SGHTA, CDR2 FQGTGA. Trimming took off 3 bases at V and 1 base at J, with 9 bases between the two ends. The CDR3 runs 14 residues. The CDR3, as DNA: TGTGCCAGCAGCTTGGTAGATAGGAACACTGAAGCTTTCTTT. Translating it yields CASSLVDRNTEAFF.

This clone was detected once. This sequence joins TRBV18 and TRBJ2-1; unclear D gene. This CDR3 region has 14 residues. Trimming pared 6 bases from V and 5 bases from J, leaving 14 bases between. Per germline, CDR1 KGHSH and CDR2 LQKENI. CDR3 amino acids: CASSMHKVDNEQFF. CDR3 in DNA: TGTGCCAGCTCCATGCACAAAGTGGACAATGAGCAGTTCTTC.

The chain joins TRBV30 to TRBJ1-2; D not resolved. The CDR3 has 15 amino acids. V lost 0 bases to trimming and J lost 0 bases, with 11 bases between them. CDR1 is GTSNPN and CDR2 is SVGIG in the germline V gene (reference sequence). CDR3 residues: CAWSVRVKPNYGYTF. The CDR3 region has the DNA TGTGCCTGGAGTGTACGGGTCAAACCTAACTATGGCTACACCTTC.

As DNA, the CDR3 is TGTGCCAGCAGCTTAAGTCCCAGCTCTGGAAACACCATATATTTT. This encodes CASSLSPSSGNTIYF. The rearrangement uses TRBV7-2 and TRBJ1-3; D gene ambiguous. In germline, CDR1 is SGHTA, CDR2 FQGNSA. V shed 2 bases and J shed 0 bases, with 8 bases lying between them. The CDR3 extends over 15 amino acids.

The chain uses TRBV2 and TRBJ2-1; 7 positions agree with TRBD1. Germline V gene sequence: CDR1 SNHLY, CDR2 FYNNEI. The V and J ends lost 1 base and 6 bases, in that order; junction bases with no gene match: 9. The CDR3 length is 16 residues. The chain's CDR3 is CASSEVGQGDFNEQFF. The CDR3 DNA reads as TGTGCCAGCAGTGAAGTGGGTCAGGGGGATTTCAATGAGCAGTTCTTC.

The CDR3 loop reads CAGAAGGTYNEQFF. The DNA for the CDR3 is TGTGCCGGGGCAGCGGGGGGGACCTACAATGAGCAGTTCTTC. The chain recombines TRBV2 with TRBJ2-1; 10 bases match TRBD2. V was pared by 11 bases and J by 2 bases, with 6 bases of the junction left unmatched. Germline V gene data show CDR1 as SNHLY and CDR2 as FYNNEI. The CDR3 has 14 residues.